This T cell receptor (beta chain) was sequenced for a study of T cell repertoires in aging, cancer and after chemotherapy. Overall study context: Donor ages fell into six groups from 30 or younger up to 70 or older. The whole study produced a dataset of approximately 10 million TCR reads. General study findings and limits: In cancer patients, declining TCR diversity with age involved lost richness and lost evenness. The repertoire data cannot show anything about immunological memory following chemotherapy.

Peripheral blood genomic DNA, not sorted cells or RNA, was the template. The table lists this clonotype with a count of one. Its antigen is not known. Trimming left V 8 bases short and J 0 bases short, with 14 bases between. Germline V lookup: CDR1 MNHEY, CDR2 SVGAGI. The CDR3 extends over 15 amino acids. A mixed TRB-A/B primer pool amplified rearranged TRB by multiplex touch-down PCR. TCRdb re-called the multiplex PCR reads through MiXCR, storing one row per CDR3 protein. The table includes approximately 11,000 distinct CDR3 sequences, roughly 45% detected once. The clonotype comes from a human donor in good health. The gene calls are TRBV6-5 and TRBJ2-1; the D is unclear. The sequenced sample consisted of blood. For the CDR3, the DNA is TGTGCCAGCTCACCTGGGGTGAGCTCCTACAATGAGCAGTTCTTC. Translated: CASSPGVSSYNEQFF.